A few counts support the clone carrying this T cell receptor beta chain. Its antigen remains unknown. These data are taken from a study of T cell repertoires in cytomegalovirus infection. Per the germline V gene, CDR1 is SGHVS and CDR2 is FNYEAQ. The CDR3 contains 14 residues. The V segment lost 5 bases and the J segment 4 bases; nucleotides outside the gene matches: 3. TCRdb recomputed calls from the reads with MiXCR, one row per CDR3 protein. The repertoire has around 230,000 distinct CDR3 sequences, 30% to 45% of them found once; the top ten carry roughly three fifths. The chain uses TRBV7-6 and TRBJ2-5; 11 positions match TRBD1. Sequenced material: CD8+ T cells from cultured PBMCs, taken from culture after CMV antigen stimulation. The origin of this receptor is a human donor in good health (CMV status not recorded). Some clones in this sample may be carry-over from other donors' samples. CDR3 sequence reads: CASSLGTGGETQYF. The CDR3 DNA follows: TGTGCCAGCAGCCTCGGGACAGGGGGAGAGACCCAGTACTTC. Full variable domain (outside the CDR3, taken from reference TRBV7-6 and TRBJ2-5): GAGVSQSPRYKVTKRGQDVALRCDPISGHVSLYWYRQALGQGPEFLTYFNYEAQQDKSGLPNDRFSAERPEGSISTLTIQRTEQRDSAMYRCASSLGTGGETQYFGPGTRLLVL.